This T cell receptor beta chain was profiled in a study of cytomegalovirus exposure and HLA in healthy donors. Study-wide context: HLA-typed donors were the source of approximately 88 million unique TCRs held in an early data release.

Participants comprised healthy donors of bone marrow. Points from the study as a whole: Most TCR sequences showed up rarely, but some public TCRs showed up in many donors.

Trimming cost V 10 bases and J 4 bases; bases outside gene matches: 8. Germline assignment: CDR1 ENHRY and CDR2 SYGVKD. The CDR3 consists of 14 residues. PCR involved 60 Vbeta and 13 Jbeta primers. TCRdb keeps only in-frame clones here, not all; method: immunoSEQ multiplex PCR. The sample holds 80,000 to 90,000 clones, roughly 81% seen once. This clone was recorded a few times. Its antigen is unidentified. Material for sequencing was PBMCs. The sequence came from a woman between 25 and 40 years old in good health and CMV-seronegative. The chain couples TRBV10-3 to TRBJ1-3; 9 bases agree with TRBD1. In DNA, the CDR3 is TGTGCCACCGGGGGGGACAGGGAAGGAAACACCATATATTTT. Translating gives CATGGDREGNTIYF.